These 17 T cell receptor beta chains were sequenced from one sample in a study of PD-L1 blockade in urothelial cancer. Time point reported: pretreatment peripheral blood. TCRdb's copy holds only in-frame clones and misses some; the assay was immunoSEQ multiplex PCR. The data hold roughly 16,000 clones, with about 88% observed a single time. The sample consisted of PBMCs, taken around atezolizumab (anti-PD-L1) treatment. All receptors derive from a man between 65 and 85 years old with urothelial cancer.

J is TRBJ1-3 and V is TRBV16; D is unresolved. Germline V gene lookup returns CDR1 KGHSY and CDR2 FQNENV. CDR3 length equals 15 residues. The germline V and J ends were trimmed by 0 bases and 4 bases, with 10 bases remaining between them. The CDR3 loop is CASSQSEQLGNTIYF. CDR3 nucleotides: TGTGCCAGCAGCCAATCGGAGCAACTCGGAAACACCATATATTTT.

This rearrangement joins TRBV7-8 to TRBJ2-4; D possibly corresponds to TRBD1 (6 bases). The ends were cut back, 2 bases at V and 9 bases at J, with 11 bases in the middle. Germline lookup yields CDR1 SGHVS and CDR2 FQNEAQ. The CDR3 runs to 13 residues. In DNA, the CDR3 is TGTGCCAGCAGCTTAAATCAGGGGTCCATTCAGTACTTC. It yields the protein CASSLNQGSIQYF.

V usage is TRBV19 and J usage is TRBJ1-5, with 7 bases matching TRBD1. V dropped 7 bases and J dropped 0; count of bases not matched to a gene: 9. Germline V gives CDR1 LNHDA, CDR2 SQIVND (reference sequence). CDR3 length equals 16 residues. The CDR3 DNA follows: TGTGCCAGTATTGGATCCAGGGGGATTAGCAATCAGCCCCAGCATTTT. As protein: CASIGSRGISNQPQHF.

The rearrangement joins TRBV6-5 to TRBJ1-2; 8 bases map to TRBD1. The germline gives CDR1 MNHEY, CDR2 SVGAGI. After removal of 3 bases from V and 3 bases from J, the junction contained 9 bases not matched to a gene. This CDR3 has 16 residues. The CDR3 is CASSYGRGPTHYGYTF. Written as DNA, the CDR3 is TGTGCCAGCAGTTATGGCAGGGGGCCCACTCACTATGGCTACACCTTC.

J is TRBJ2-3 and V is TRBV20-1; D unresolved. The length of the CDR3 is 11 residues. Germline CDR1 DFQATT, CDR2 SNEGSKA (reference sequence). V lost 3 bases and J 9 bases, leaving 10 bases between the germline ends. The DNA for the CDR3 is TGCAGTGCTAGTTGGCCCCCAACGCAGTATTTT. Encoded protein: CSASWPPTQYF.

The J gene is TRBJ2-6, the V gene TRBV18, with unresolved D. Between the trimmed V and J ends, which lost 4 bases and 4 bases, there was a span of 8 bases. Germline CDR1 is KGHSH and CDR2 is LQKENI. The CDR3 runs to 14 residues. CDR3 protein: CASSLDMGANVLTF. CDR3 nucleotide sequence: TGTGCCAGCTCACTAGATATGGGGGCCAACGTCCTGACTTTC.

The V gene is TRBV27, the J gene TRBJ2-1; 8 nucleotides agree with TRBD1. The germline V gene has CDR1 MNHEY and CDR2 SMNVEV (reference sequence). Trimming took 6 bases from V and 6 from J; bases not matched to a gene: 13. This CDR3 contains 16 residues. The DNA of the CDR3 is TGTGCCAGCAGGGTGGTGTGGCAGGGGGCTGGCAATGAGCAGTTCTTC. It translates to CASRVVWQGAGNEQFF.

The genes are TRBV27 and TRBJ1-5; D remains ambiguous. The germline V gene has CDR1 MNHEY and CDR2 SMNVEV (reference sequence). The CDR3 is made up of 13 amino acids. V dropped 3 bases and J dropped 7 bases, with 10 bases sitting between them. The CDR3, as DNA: TGTGCCAGCAGTTTGGGGTCGGGACAGCCCCAGCATTTT. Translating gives CASSLGSGQPQHF.

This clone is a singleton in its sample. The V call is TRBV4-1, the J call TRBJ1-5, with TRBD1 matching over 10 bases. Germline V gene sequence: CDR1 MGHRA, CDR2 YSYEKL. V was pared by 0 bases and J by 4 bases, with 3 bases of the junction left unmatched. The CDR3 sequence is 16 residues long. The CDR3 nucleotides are TGCGCCAGCAGCCAAGAGGGGACAGGGGTTAATCAGCCCCAGCATTTT. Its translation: CASSQEGTGVNQPQHF.

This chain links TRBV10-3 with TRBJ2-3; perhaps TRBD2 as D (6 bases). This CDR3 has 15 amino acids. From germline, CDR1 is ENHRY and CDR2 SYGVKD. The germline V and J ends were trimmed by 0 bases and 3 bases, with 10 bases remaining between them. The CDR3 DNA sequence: TGTGCCATCAGTGAGTCGGGGCGGGGTACAGATACGCAGTATTTT. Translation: CAISESGRGTDTQYF.

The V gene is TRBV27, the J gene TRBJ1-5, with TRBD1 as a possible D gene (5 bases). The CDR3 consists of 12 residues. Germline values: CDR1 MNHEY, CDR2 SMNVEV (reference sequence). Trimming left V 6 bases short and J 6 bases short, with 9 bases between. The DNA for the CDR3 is TGTGCCAGCAGGACAGTAGGTCAGCCCCAGCATTTT. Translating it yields CASRTVGQPQHF.

CDR3 amino acids: CASSDSVQGIVGQFF. In DNA form, the CDR3 reads TGTGCCAGCAGTGACTCCGTACAGGGAATTGTAGGGCAGTTCTTC. The chain employs TRBV6-4 and TRBJ2-1; TRBD1 is a possible D gene (6 bases). The CDR3 runs 15 residues. Germline V gene lookup returns CDR1 MRHNA and CDR2 SNTAGT. Deletions cut 0 bases from V and 12 bases from J, with 18 bases between.

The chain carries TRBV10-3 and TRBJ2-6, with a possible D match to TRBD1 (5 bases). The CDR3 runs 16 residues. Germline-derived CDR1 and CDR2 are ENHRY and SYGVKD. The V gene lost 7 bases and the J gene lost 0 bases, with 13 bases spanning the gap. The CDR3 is CAIKDRTYSGANVLTF. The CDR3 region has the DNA TGTGCCATCAAAGACAGAACCTACTCTGGGGCCAACGTCCTGACTTTC.

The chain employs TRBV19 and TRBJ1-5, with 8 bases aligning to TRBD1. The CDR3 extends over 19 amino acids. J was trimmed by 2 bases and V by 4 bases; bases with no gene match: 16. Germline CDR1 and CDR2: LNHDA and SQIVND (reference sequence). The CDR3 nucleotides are TGTGCCAGTAGTAGAACCCGGGACAGGTTATATTTGGGCAATCAGCCCCAGCATTTT. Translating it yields CASSRTRDRLYLGNQPQHF.

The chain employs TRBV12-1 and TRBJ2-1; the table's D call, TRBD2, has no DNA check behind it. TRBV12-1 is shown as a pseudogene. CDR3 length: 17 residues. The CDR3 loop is CASSFVSAGASYNEQFF. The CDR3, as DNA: TGTGCCAGCAGCTTTGTATCGGCGGGGGCCTCCTACAATGAGCAGTTCTTC.

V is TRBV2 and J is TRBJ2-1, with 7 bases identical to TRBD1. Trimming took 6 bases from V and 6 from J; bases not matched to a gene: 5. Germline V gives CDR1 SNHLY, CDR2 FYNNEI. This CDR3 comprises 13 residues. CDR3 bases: TGTGCCAGCAGAGTGGGACAGTTCAATGAGCAGTTCTTC. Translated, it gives CASRVGQFNEQFF.

Here the CDR3 DNA reads TGCGCCAGCAGTTTGACTAGCGGGGGGGTAGATACGCAGTATTTT. Translated: CASSLTSGGVDTQYF. This chain links TRBV5-1 with TRBJ2-3; 14 positions match TRBD2. The germline V gene encodes CDR1 SGHRS and CDR2 YFSETQ. CDR3 length equals 15 residues. The J segment lost 5 bases and the V segment lost 5 bases, leaving 4 bases of the junction unmatched. The entire variable domain, with the rest obtained from reference TRBV5-1 and TRBJ2-3, is as follows: KAGVTQTPRYLIKTRGQQVTLSCSPISGHRSVSWYQQTPGQGLQFLFEYFSETQRNKGNFPGRFSGRQFSNSRSEMNVSTLELGDSALYLCASSLTSGGVDTQYFGPGTRLTVL.